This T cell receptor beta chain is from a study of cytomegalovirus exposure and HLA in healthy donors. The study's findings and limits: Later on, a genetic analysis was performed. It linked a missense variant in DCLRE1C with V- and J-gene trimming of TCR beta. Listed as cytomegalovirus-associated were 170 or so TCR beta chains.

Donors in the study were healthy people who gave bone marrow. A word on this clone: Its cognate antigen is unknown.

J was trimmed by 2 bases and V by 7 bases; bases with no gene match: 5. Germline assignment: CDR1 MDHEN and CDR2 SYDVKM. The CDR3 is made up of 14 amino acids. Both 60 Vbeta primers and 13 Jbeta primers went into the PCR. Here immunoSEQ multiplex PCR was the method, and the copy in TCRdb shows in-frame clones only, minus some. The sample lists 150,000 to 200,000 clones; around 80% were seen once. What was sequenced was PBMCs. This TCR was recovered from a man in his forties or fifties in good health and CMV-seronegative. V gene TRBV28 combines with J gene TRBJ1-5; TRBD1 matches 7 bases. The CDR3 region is CASNGQVGNQPQHF. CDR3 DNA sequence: TGTGCCAGCAACGGACAGGTAGGCAATCAGCCCCAGCATTTT.